These 14 T cell receptor beta chains came from one sample sequenced in a study of shared clonotypes between healthy human individuals. TCRdb keeps only in-frame clones here, not all; method: immunoSEQ multiplex PCR. The sample lists roughly 500,000 clones; 76% were seen once. The source material was PBMCs. These receptor sequences come from a woman between 40 and 55 years old in good health. Some clones in this sample may be carry-over from other donors' samples.

This chain joins TRBV29-1 and TRBJ1-1; D is unclear. V was shortened by 7 bases and J by 4 bases, with 19 bases between the two germline ends. The CDR3 runs to 14 residues. The germline V gene encodes CDR1 SQVTM and CDR2 ANQGSEA. The CDR3: CSAGPGALGTEAFF. In DNA, the CDR3 is TGCAGCGCGGGCCCCGGCGCTCTTGGCACTGAAGCTTTCTTT.

This clone was seen a single time. The J gene is TRBJ2-7, the V gene TRBV6-5, with D possibly TRBD2 on 5 matching bases. Germline lookup yields CDR1 MNHEY and CDR2 SVGAGI. Trimming removed 2 bases from V and 0 bases from J, with 8 bases in between. The CDR3 covers 14 residues. The CDR3 sequence is CASSYTGSSYEQYF. The DNA of the CDR3 is TGTGCCAGCAGTTACACGGGGAGCTCCTACGAGCAGTACTTC.

This clone was detected a few times. The V and J genes are TRBV7-2 and TRBJ2-7, with 10 bases fitting TRBD2. This CDR3 has 18 amino acids. CDR1 SGHTA and CDR2 FQGNSA come from the germline V gene. V lost 1 base to trimming and J lost 6 bases; unmatched junction nucleotides: 15. For the CDR3, the DNA is TGTGCCAGCAGCTTAGGGGGACTAGCGTTCCGGGGTCGTCGCGAGCAGTACTTC. Translating gives CASSLGGLAFRGRREQYF.

The V call is TRBV30, the J call TRBJ2-3; the D is unclear. Deletions cut 1 base from V and 1 base from J, with 12 bases between. Germline CDR1 is GTSNPN and CDR2 is SVGIG (reference sequence). The CDR3 consists of 15 residues. The DNA of the CDR3 is TGTGCCTGGAGTGGGAGAAAATTCCGCACAGATACGCAGTATTTT. It translates to CAWSGRKFRTDTQYF.

The chain carries TRBV5-1 and TRBJ1-4; weak D call: TRBD1 (5 bases). The CDR3 is 18 amino acids. Germline assignment: CDR1 SGHRS and CDR2 YFSETQ. Trimming took off 4 bases at V and 0 bases at J, with 19 bases between the two ends. CDR3 coding DNA: TGCGCCAGCAGCCCCGGTTTTTGGGACCGTGCAACTAATGAAAAACTGTTTTTT. As protein: CASSPGFWDRATNEKLFF.

J is TRBJ2-2 and V is TRBV18; D is perhaps TRBD2 (6 bases). There are 15 residues in the CDR3. The V gene's germline CDR1 is KGHSH and CDR2 LQKENI. V was shortened by 5 bases and J by 9 bases, with 19 bases between the two germline ends. The DNA of the CDR3 is TGTGCCAGCTCATCCCTGGAGGGAGCGCGACGGGAGCTGTTTTTT. Translation: CASSSLEGARRELFF.

As regards this clone: This may come from a read error, since a much larger clone is one base off. The chain uses TRBV7-2 and TRBJ1-2; no reliable D call. Germline V gene lookup returns CDR1 SGHTA and CDR2 FQGNSA. The CDR3 loop spans 12 amino acids. V lost 5 bases and J lost 2, with 6 bases in between. The CDR3 protein is CASSPRNYGYTF. The CDR3 DNA reads TGTGCCAGCAGCCCCCGCAACTATGGCTACACCTTC.

The V gene is TRBV7-8, the J gene TRBJ1-1, with D maybe TRBD1 (5 bases). This CDR3 spans 14 amino acids. Trimming took 6 bases from V and 0 from J, leaving 11 bases between them. Germline lookup yields CDR1 SGHVS and CDR2 FQNEAQ. The CDR3 is CASRSGPLNTEAFF. CDR3 DNA: TGTGCCAGCAGGTCGGGACCCTTGAACACTGAAGCTTTCTTT.

On this clone itself: The same CDR3 can be traced to other DNA sequences in this sample. This rearrangement joins TRBV10-2 to TRBJ1-5, with D possibly TRBD1 on 6 matching bases. Trimming pared 1 base from V and 7 bases from J, leaving 11 bases between. The CDR3 is 14 residues long. CDR1 is WSHSY, CDR2 SAAADI, per germline. Written as DNA, the CDR3 is TGCGCCAGCAGTGAGTTCGGAACAGGGCAGCCCCAGCATTTT. Its translation: CASSEFGTGQPQHF.

V and J are TRBV7-2 and TRBJ1-1; no clear D. Trimming shortened V by 1 base and J by 5 bases, and 8 bases separated the two germline ends. The CDR3 contains 13 residues. Germline CDR1 SGHTA, CDR2 FQGNSA. Written as DNA, the CDR3 is TGTGCCAGCAGCTTAGGACAACCAACTGAAGCTTTCTTT. Encoded protein: CASSLGQPTEAFF.

This chain joins TRBV9 and TRBJ2-1, with 9 bases aligning to TRBD2. V gave up 0 bases and J gave up 9 bases; unmatched junction bases: 10. This CDR3 is built from 16 residues. Germline CDR1 SGDLS, CDR2 YYNGEE. The CDR3 sequence is CASSVVWASGISEQFF. In DNA form, the CDR3 reads TGTGCCAGCAGCGTAGTTTGGGCTAGCGGGATTAGTGAGCAGTTCTTC.

The chain joins TRBV5-6 to TRBJ1-1; D is possibly TRBD1 (6 bases). Germline lookup yields CDR1 SGHDT and CDR2 YYEEEE. The V end lost 1 base, the J end lost 1 base, and 11 bases lay between the germline ends. The CDR3 contains 15 residues. DNA for the CDR3: TGTGCCAGCAGCTTGCTCCAAGGGGGGAACACTGAAGCTTTCTTT. Protein sequence: CASSLLQGGNTEAFF.

V usage is TRBV12-5 and J usage is TRBJ2-2; 7 bases are a match to TRBD2. The CDR3 covers 14 residues. Looked up from germline, CDR1 is LGHNT and CDR2 is FRNRAP. CDR3: CASRLAANTGELFF. DNA of the CDR3: TGTGCGAGTCGACTAGCAGCGAACACCGGGGAGCTGTTTTTT.

This clone was seen repeatedly, ten times or more. The genes are TRBV7-6 and TRBJ2-1; D might be TRBD1 (6 bases). CDR1 and CDR2 from the germline V gene are SGHVS and FNYEAQ. V was cut by 2 bases and J by 10 bases, with 9 bases left in between. The CDR3 runs to 12 residues. The CDR3 reads CASSLPQGEQFF. The CDR3 bases are TGTGCCAGCAGCTTACCTCAGGGGGAGCAGTTCTTC.